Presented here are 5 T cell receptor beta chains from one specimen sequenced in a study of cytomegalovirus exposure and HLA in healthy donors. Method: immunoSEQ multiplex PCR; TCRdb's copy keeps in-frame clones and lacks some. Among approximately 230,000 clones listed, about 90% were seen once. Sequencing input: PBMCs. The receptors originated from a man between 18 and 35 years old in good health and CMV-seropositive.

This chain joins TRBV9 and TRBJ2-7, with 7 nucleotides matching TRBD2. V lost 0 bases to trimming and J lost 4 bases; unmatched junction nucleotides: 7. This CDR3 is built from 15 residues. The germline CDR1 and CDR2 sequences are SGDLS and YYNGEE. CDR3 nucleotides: TGTGCCAGCAGCGTAGCGGCGGGAGCTACGTACGAGCAGTACTTC. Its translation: CASSVAAGATYEQYF.

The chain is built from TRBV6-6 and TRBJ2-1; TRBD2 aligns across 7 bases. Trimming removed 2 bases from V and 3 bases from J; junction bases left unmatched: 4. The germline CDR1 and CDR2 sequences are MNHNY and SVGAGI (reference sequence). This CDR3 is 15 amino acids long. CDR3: CASSYSIAGYNEQFF. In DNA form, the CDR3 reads TGTGCCAGCAGTTACAGTATAGCGGGCTACAATGAGCAGTTCTTC.

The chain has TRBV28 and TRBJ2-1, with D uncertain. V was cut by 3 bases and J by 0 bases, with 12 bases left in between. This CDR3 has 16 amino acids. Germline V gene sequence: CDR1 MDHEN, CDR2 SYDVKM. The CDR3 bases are TGTGCCAGCAGTTTGAGAGCTAGTGTCTCCTACAATGAGCAGTTCTTC. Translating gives CASSLRASVSYNEQFF.

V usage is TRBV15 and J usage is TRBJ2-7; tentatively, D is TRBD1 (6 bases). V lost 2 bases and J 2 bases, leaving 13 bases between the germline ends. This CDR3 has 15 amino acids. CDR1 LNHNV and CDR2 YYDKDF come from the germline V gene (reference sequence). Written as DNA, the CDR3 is TGTGCCACCAGCAGACACCAGACAGGAGCCTACGAGCAGTACTTC. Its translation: CATSRHQTGAYEQYF.

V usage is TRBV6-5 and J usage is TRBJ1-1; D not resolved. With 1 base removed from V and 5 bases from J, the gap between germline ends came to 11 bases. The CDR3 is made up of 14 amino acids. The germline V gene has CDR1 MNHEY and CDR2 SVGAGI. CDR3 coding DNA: TGTGCCAGCAGTTACTTAGACCTGTGGACTGAAGCTTTCTTT. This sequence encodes CASSYLDLWTEAFF.